The clone carrying this T cell receptor (beta chain) was picked up a small number of times. The antigen remains unidentified. The CDR3 spans 13 residues. Germline CDR1 is DFQATT and CDR2 is SNEGSKA (reference sequence). V was trimmed by 6 bases and J by 12 bases, leaving 21 bases between them. Before being chosen for sequencing, patients had shown CD8+CD57+ cell expansion by flow cytometry. As a group, the patients uniformly had severe acquired aplastic anemia. Blood sampling was performed on the patients, and none of them had received therapy by then. The data originate from a study of CD8+CD57+ T cells in acquired aplastic anemia. About the research overall: An average of roughly 3 ug of DNA was obtained from sorted CD4+ and CD8+ cells.

Whole-study results and caveats: There were about 27 CD8+ CDR3 sequences that occurred in both patients and controls.

The template for TCR beta VDJ and CDR3 sequence profiling was genomic DNA. Each CDR3 protein gets one entry after TCRdb re-called the reads with MiXCR. The table lists 150,000 or so distinct CDR3 sequences, roughly 43% of them singletons. The chain has TRBV20-1 and TRBJ1-5, with D perhaps matching TRBD1 (5 bases). The receptor's source is a human donor with aplastic anemia. Sequences were obtained from sorted CD4+, CD8+, or CD8+CD57+ T cells (not recorded which) from PBMCs. The CDR3 DNA follows: TGCAGTGCCACAGGACAAGGTGGGGCCGGCCAGCATTTT. It specifies CSATGQGGAGQHF.